The 30 T cell receptor beta chains below were found in one sample sequenced in a study of CD8+CD57+ T cells in acquired aplastic anemia. The use of genomic DNA as template underpinned the TCR beta VDJ and CDR3 profiling. TCRdb re-derived calls from the reads in MiXCR, one entry per CDR3 protein. The table has about 190,000 distinct CDR3 sequences, about 64% seen once. The sample taken for sequencing was sorted CD4+, CD8+, or CD8+CD57+ T cells (not recorded which) from PBMCs. The receptors were gathered from a human donor with severe aplastic anemia or a healthy control (not recorded which).

This clonotype was picked up one time. This chain links TRBV7-9 with TRBJ1-2; D is uncertain. Trimming took off 3 bases at V and 12 bases at J, with 11 bases between the two ends. Germline CDR1 and CDR2: SEHNR and FQNEAQ (reference sequence). This CDR3 is 11 amino acids long. CDR3 in amino acids: CASSLVGFHTF. The CDR3 nucleotides read TGTGCCAGCAGCTTGGTGGGATTCCACACCTTC.

V is TRBV15 and J is TRBJ1-1; D not resolved. Germline CDR1 is LNHNV and CDR2 is YYDKDF (reference sequence). There are 16 residues in the CDR3. V lost 0 bases and J lost 1, with 12 bases in between. CDR3 DNA sequence: TGTGCCACCAGCAGAGACCCCCGACTTGGGAACACTGAAGCTTTCTTT. This gives the protein CATSRDPRLGNTEAFF.

This chain uses TRBV7-9 with TRBJ2-7, with unresolved D. Germline V gives CDR1 SEHNR, CDR2 FQNEAQ (reference sequence). Trimming left V 6 bases short and J 6 bases short, with 15 bases between. The CDR3 runs to 13 residues. The CDR3 DNA reads as TGTGCCAGCAGACCGGAACAGTGGCGCGAGCAGTACTTC. This codes for CASRPEQWREQYF.

This clonotype was counted at least ten times. The chain has TRBV10-3 and TRBJ2-1, with D perhaps TRBD2 (6 bases). Germline V gives CDR1 ENHRY, CDR2 SYGVKD. Trimming removed 5 bases from V and 8 bases from J, with 10 bases in between. CDR3 size: 12 residues. The CDR3 here is CAISPGGYEQFF. In nucleotides, the CDR3 is TGTGCCATCAGTCCCGGGGGTTATGAGCAGTTCTTC.

The gene calls are TRBV2 and TRBJ2-7; 8 nucleotides agree with TRBD2. J gave up 2 bases and V 5 bases, and 5 bases lay outside the gene matches. This CDR3 region has 14 residues. Germline values: CDR1 SNHLY, CDR2 FYNNEI. The CDR3 region has the DNA TGTGCCAGCAGTTACACTAGCGGTCCCTACGAGCAGTACTTC. This sequence encodes CASSYTSGPYEQYF. The full variable domain, rest sourced from reference TRBV2 and TRBJ2-7, is EPEVTQTPSHQVTQMGQEVILRCVPISNHLYFYWYRQILGQKVEFLVSFYNNEISEKSEIFDDQFSVERPDGSNFTLKIRSTKLEDSAMYFCASSYTSGPYEQYFGPGTRLTVT.

This clonotype was recorded many times. The chain joins TRBV5-1 to TRBJ2-7; D possibly corresponds to TRBD2 (6 bases). Germline loops: CDR1 SGHRS, CDR2 YFSETQ. This CDR3 is 14 amino acids long. V was clipped by 4 bases and J by 2 bases, with 13 bases between them. The CDR3 bases are TGCGCCAGCAGCGATGCCGCGGGGCCCTACGAGCAGTACTTC. Its translation is CASSDAAGPYEQYF.

In the case of this clonotype: One end of the junction does not line up with germline, which may come from a read error. The genes are TRBV7-2 and TRBJ1-1; a possible D gene is TRBD1 (6 bases). This CDR3 has 11 residues. Germline V lookup: CDR1 SGHTA, CDR2 FQGNSA. CDR3 sequence (DNA): TGTGTCAGCAGCTTAGGCAGGGGAGCTTTCTTT. Translating it yields CVSSLGRGAFF.

Regarding this clonotype: One junction end does not reproduce the germline sequence, and a read error may be involved. The V and J genes are TRBV7-7 and TRBJ2-7; 11 bases agree with TRBD2. The CDR3 has 14 amino acids. Germline V gene data show CDR1 as SSHAT and CDR2 as FNYEAQ (reference sequence). The CDR3 DNA reads TGTGCTAGCAGCTTAGCGGGGGGGGGCGACGAGCAGTACTTC. It encodes CASSLAGGGDEQYF.

This clonotype was recorded a few times. The chain joins TRBV29-1 to TRBJ2-7, with TRBD2 identical over 7 bases. The V segment lost 5 bases and the J segment 0 bases; nucleotides outside the gene matches: 4. The CDR3 totals 13 residues. Germline V gene sequence: CDR1 SQVTM, CDR2 ANQGSEA. CDR3 protein: CSVRGGSSYEQYF. The CDR3 region has the DNA TGCAGCGTTCGCGGGGGAAGCTCCTACGAGCAGTACTTC.

The chain has TRBV2 and TRBJ2-3, with D maybe TRBD2 (6 bases). Trimming pared 7 bases from V and 0 bases from J, leaving 11 bases between. This CDR3 has 14 residues. CDR1 is SNHLY, CDR2 FYNNEI, per germline. CDR3 sequence: CASKGGTSTDTQYF. In nucleotides, the CDR3 is TGTGCCAGCAAAGGCGGGACTAGCACAGATACGCAGTATTTT.

This chain links TRBV20-1 with TRBJ1-1; D is unclear. Trimming took off 2 bases at V and 3 bases at J, with 7 bases between the two ends. The CDR3 has 12 amino acids. CDR1 DFQATT and CDR2 SNEGSKA come from the germline V gene (reference sequence). CDR3 DNA sequence: TGCAGTGCTAGATCCGGGTACACTGAAGCTTTCTTT. Its protein is CSARSGYTEAFF.

This clonotype was observed at least ten times. This chain joins TRBV19 and TRBJ1-5; weak D call: TRBD1 (5 bases). Germline CDR1 and CDR2: LNHDA and SQIVND (reference sequence). The V and J ends lost 0 bases and 0 bases respectively, with 12 bases between them. The CDR3 has 17 residues. CDR3 protein: CASSIDQTDISNQPQHF. The CDR3 DNA sequence: TGTGCCAGTAGTATAGATCAGACAGATATTAGCAATCAGCCCCAGCATTTT. The variable domain in full, with the rest retrieved from reference TRBV19 and TRBJ1-5, is DGGITQSPKYLFRKEGQNVTLSCEQNLNHDAMYWYRQDPGQGLRLIYYSQIVNDFQKGDIAEGYSVSREKKESFPLTVTSAQKNPTAFYLCASSIDQTDISNQPQHFGDGTRLSIL.

With respect to this clonotype: The junction does not match germline at one end; this may be a read error. The rearrangement uses TRBV2 and TRBJ2-7, with 8 bases lining up with TRBD1. CDR1 SNHLY and CDR2 FYNNEI come from the germline V gene. The CDR3 has 14 residues. The CDR3, as DNA: TGTGCCAGCAGCTTTGGGACAGGCTCCTACGGGCAGTACTTC. Translation gives CASSFGTGSYGQYF.

This chain connects TRBV7-9 to TRBJ2-1, with D possibly matching TRBD2 (7 bases). The CDR3 is 14 amino acids. Trimming took 0 bases from V and 8 from J, leaving 11 bases between them. Per the germline V gene, CDR1 is SEHNR and CDR2 is FQNEAQ (reference sequence). CDR3 in amino acids: CASSLAGGAHEQFF. The CDR3 bases are TGTGCCAGCAGCTTAGCGGGGGGGGCTCATGAGCAGTTCTTC.

J is TRBJ2-7 and V is TRBV5-6; 8 nucleotides agree with TRBD1. CDR1 SGHDT and CDR2 YYEEEE come from the germline V gene. J gave up 7 bases and V 0 bases, and 9 bases lay outside the gene matches. The CDR3 loop spans 15 amino acids. The CDR3 DNA sequence: TGTGCCAGCAGCTTGGAGTGGACAGGGCCGAGGGAGCAGTACTTC. Translated, it gives CASSLEWTGPREQYF.

V usage is TRBV7-8 and J usage is TRBJ2-5, with 9 bases fitting TRBD1. V lost 1 base to trimming and J lost 5 bases; unmatched junction nucleotides: 8. The CDR3 spans 16 residues. The germline gives CDR1 SGHVS, CDR2 FQNEAQ. The CDR3: CASSLDRGRMSETQYF. The CDR3 nucleotides read TGTGCCAGCAGCTTAGACAGGGGGCGCATGTCGGAGACCCAGTACTTC. Full variable domain (remainder filled in from reference TRBV7-8 and TRBJ2-5): GAGVSQSPRYKVAKRGQDVALRCDPISGHVSLFWYQQALGQGPEFLTYFQNEAQLDKSGLPSDRFFAERPEGSVSTLKIQRTQQEDSAVYLCASSLDRGRMSETQYFGPGTRLLVL.

There are many counts of this clonotype. This chain joins TRBV19 and TRBJ1-1, with 8 bases fitting TRBD1. The CDR3 runs 13 residues. The J segment lost 1 base and the V segment lost 10 bases, leaving 5 bases of the junction unmatched. Germline values: CDR1 LNHDA, CDR2 SQIVND (reference sequence). CDR3 nucleotide sequence: TGTGCCACCAGAACAGGGGGGAACACTGAAGCTTTCTTT. This codes for CATRTGGNTEAFF.

This clonotype showed up many times. The rearrangement uses TRBV15 and TRBJ1-5, with D tentatively TRBD1 (5 bases). Trimming took off 4 bases at V and 7 bases at J, with 14 bases between the two ends. Germline V lookup: CDR1 LNHNV, CDR2 YYDKDF (reference sequence). There are 14 residues in the CDR3. DNA for the CDR3: TGTGCCACCAGCATGTCCGGAGGGGACCAGCCCCAGCATTTT. Translated: CATSMSGGDQPQHF.

The sample holds many counts of this clonotype. The gene calls are TRBV6-1 and TRBJ2-2; D possibly uses TRBD1 or TRBD2 (5 bases each). The CDR3 length is 14 residues. Germline CDR1 reads MNHNS; CDR2 reads SASEGT. Trimming took 5 bases from V and 3 from J, leaving 10 bases between them. The chain's CDR3 is CASSQGDDTGELFF. The CDR3 DNA follows: TGTGCCAGCAGTCAGGGAGATGACACCGGGGAGCTGTTTTTT.

In its sample, this clonotype was seen a few times. This chain joins TRBV7-3 and TRBJ1-6; D call uncertain. This CDR3 has 13 residues. V was pared by 4 bases and J by 8 bases, with 9 bases between. Germline values: CDR1 SGHTA, CDR2 FQGTGA. This chain's CDR3 is CASSSQPDSPLHF. Written as DNA, the CDR3 is TGTGCCAGCAGCTCGCAGCCTGATTCACCCCTCCACTTT.

The chain is built from TRBV25-1 and TRBJ2-6, with TRBD2 matching 7 bases. CDR1 is MGHDK and CDR2 is SYGVNS in the germline V gene. V was clipped by 4 bases and J by 0 bases; unmatched bases: 3. This CDR3 is built from 16 residues. Written as DNA, the CDR3 is TGTGCCAGCAGTGCCGGGGGGAACTCTGGGGCCAACGTCCTGACTTTC. Amino acid sequence: CASSAGGNSGANVLTF. Using reference TRBV25-1 and TRBJ2-6 for the parts outside the CDR3, the full variable domain is EADIYQTPRYLVIGTGKKITLECSQTMGHDKMYWYQQDPGMELHLIHYSYGVNSTEKGDLSSESTVSRIRTEHFPLTLESARPSHTSQYLCASSAGGNSGANVLTFGAGSRLTVL.

DNA of the CDR3: TGTGCCAGCAGGGCCGGGACAGGAAACACCGGGGAGCTGTTTTTT. Encoded protein: CASRAGTGNTGELFF. This sequence joins TRBV28 and TRBJ2-2, with 8 bases lining up with TRBD1. V lost 6 bases, J lost 2 bases, and 5 bases stayed unmatched. Germline CDR1 is MDHEN and CDR2 is SYDVKM. The CDR3 totals 15 residues.

The chain combines TRBV25-1 with TRBJ2-7, with 8 bases identical to TRBD1. V gave up 4 bases and J gave up 1 base; unmatched junction bases: 15. CDR1 is MGHDK and CDR2 is SYGVNS in the germline V gene. The CDR3 has 18 amino acids. The CDR3 region is CASSARRMSTGASYEQYF. CDR3 DNA: TGTGCCAGCAGTGCTAGACGGATGTCGACAGGGGCGTCCTACGAGCAGTACTTC.

This chain connects TRBV5-1 to TRBJ2-1; D gene uncertain. The CDR3 length is 13 residues. Germline V gene sequence: CDR1 SGHRS, CDR2 YFSETQ. V lost 2 bases and J 0 bases, leaving 3 bases between the germline ends. The CDR3 reads CASSFYSYNEQFF. The DNA for the CDR3 is TGCGCCAGCAGCTTTTACTCCTACAATGAGCAGTTCTTC.

This sequence joins TRBV29-1 and TRBJ2-7; 8 bases line up with TRBD1. The CDR3 totals 12 residues. Trimming took 7 bases from V and 3 from J; bases not matched to a gene: 5. Per the germline V gene, CDR1 is SQVTM and CDR2 is ANQGSEA. CDR3 in amino acids: CSGTTGGYEQYF. The CDR3 DNA reads TGCAGCGGTACCACAGGGGGCTACGAGCAGTACTTC.

V gene TRBV7-2 combines with J gene TRBJ1-6; D remains unclear. The CDR3 length is 15 residues. Looked up from germline, CDR1 is SGHTA and CDR2 is FQGNSA. V was trimmed by 5 bases and J by 9 bases, leaving 17 bases between them. The CDR3 coding sequence is TGTGCCAGCAGCCCCCGACCAAAGTCGGGTTCACCCCTCCACTTT. Its protein product is CASSPRPKSGSPLHF.

The chain combines TRBV24-1 with TRBJ2-3, with 13 positions matching TRBD2. The CDR3 runs 21 residues. Trimming at V came to 0 bases and at J to 1 base, leaving 12 bases not matched to a gene. Per germline, CDR1 KGHDR and CDR2 SFDVKD. DNA for the CDR3: TGTGCCACCAGTGATTTGCTGATCTTACTAGCGGGAGGGGGGCGCACAGATACGCAGTATTTT. It translates to CATSDLLILLAGGGRTDTQYF.

This clonotype came up a few times. The chain links TRBV29-1 to TRBJ2-1; 9 bases map to TRBD1. Trimming took 2 bases from V and 7 from J; bases not matched to a gene: 12. Germline assignment: CDR1 SQVTM and CDR2 ANQGSEA. The length of the CDR3 is 16 residues. CDR3 in amino acids: CSVERRDRVVWNEQFF. The CDR3, as DNA: TGCAGCGTTGAACGGCGGGACAGGGTGGTTTGGAATGAGCAGTTCTTC.

The J gene is TRBJ2-1, the V gene TRBV10-3; D unresolved. Trimming took off 4 bases at V and 7 bases at J, with 8 bases between the two ends. The CDR3 length is 12 residues. Germline CDR1 ENHRY, CDR2 SYGVKD. The DNA of the CDR3 is TGTGCCATCAGTGGAACAAGGAATGAGCAGTTCTTC. It specifies CAISGTRNEQFF.

This clonotype occurred many times. This sequence joins TRBV7-8 and TRBJ2-7, with D tentatively TRBD2 (6 bases). Per germline, CDR1 SGHVS and CDR2 FQNEAQ. CDR3 length equals 14 residues. Deletions cut 1 base from V and 5 bases from J, with 12 bases between. The CDR3 loop reads CASSLGGSGDEQYF. The CDR3 coding sequence is TGTGCCAGCAGCTTAGGCGGTTCGGGGGACGAGCAGTACTTC.